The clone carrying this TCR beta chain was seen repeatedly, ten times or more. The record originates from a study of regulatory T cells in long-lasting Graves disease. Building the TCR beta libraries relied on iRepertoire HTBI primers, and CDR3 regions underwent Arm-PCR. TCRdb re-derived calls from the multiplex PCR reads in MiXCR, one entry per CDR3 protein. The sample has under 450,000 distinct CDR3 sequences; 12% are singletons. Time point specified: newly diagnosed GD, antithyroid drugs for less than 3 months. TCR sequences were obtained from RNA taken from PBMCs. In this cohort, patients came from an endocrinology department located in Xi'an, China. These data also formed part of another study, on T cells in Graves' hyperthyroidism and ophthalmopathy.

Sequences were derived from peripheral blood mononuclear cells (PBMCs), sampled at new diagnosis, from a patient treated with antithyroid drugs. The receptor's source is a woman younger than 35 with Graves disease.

The CDR3 protein is CASSLNRGLGYTF. For the CDR3, the DNA is TGTGCCAGCAGCTTAAACAGGGGACTCGGCTACACCTTC. This chain links TRBV7-2 with TRBJ1-2, with 7 bases identical to TRBD1. J was trimmed by 8 bases and V by 2 bases; bases with no gene match: 5. This CDR3 region has 13 residues. Germline V lookup: CDR1 SGHTA, CDR2 FQGNSA.